This TCR beta chain was documented in a study of blood T cell repertoires in COVID-19. Germline assignment: CDR1 SGHVS and CDR2 FQNEAQ. Trimming stripped 0 bases from V and 6 bases from J, with 15 bases between. This CDR3 region has 16 residues. Method: immunoSEQ multiplex PCR; TCRdb's copy keeps in-frame clones and lacks some. The table lists some 200,000 clones, 85% to 90% of them singletons. The chain is built from TRBV7-8 and TRBJ2-4; unclear D gene. This clonotype originated in a man aged 40-49 years with active or convalescent COVID-19. The sample taken for sequencing was peripheral blood. CDR3 coding DNA: TGTGCCAGCAGCTTAGCGAACACAGATATATCAAACATTCAGTACTTC. It yields the protein CASSLANTDISNIQYF.